One sample yielded the 24 T cell receptor beta chains listed below, sequenced in a study of Graves' ophthalmopathy and Graves' hyperthyroidism. Researchers took RNA transcripts and amplified TCR beta CDR3 regions from them. The library came from an HTBI-primed first-round RT-PCR and a second-round multiplex PCR. TCRdb recomputed calls from the multiplex PCR reads with MiXCR, one row per CDR3 protein. Found here are some 400,000 distinct CDR3 sequences, approximately 16% of them singletons; the top ten hold around 1.5%. Sequenced input: peripheral blood. Source of these receptors: a woman in her late teens or twenties with Graves' ophthalmopathy.

This clonotype came up many times. The chain has TRBV11-1 and TRBJ2-7; possibly TRBD1 for D (5 bases). The CDR3 runs 13 residues. The germline V gene has CDR1 SGHAT and CDR2 FQDESV (reference sequence). The V end lost 6 bases, the J end lost 7 bases, and 16 bases lay between the germline ends. This CDR3 reads CASRSDSLGEQYF. CDR3 nucleotide sequence: TGTGCCAGCAGATCCGACAGCCTTGGGGAGCAGTACTTC. Combining the CDR3 with reference TRBV11-1 and TRBJ2-7 gives the whole variable domain EAEVAQSPRYKITEKSQAVAFWCDPISGHATLYWYRQILGQGPELLVQFQDESVVDDSQLPKDRFSAERLKGVDSTLKIQPAELGDSAMYLCASRSDSLGEQYFGPGTRLTVT.

This clonotype has at least ten counts. The J gene is TRBJ2-2, the V gene TRBV20-1; no reliable D call. The CDR3 is made up of 13 amino acids. Germline CDR1 is DFQATT and CDR2 is SNEGSKA (reference sequence). Trimming took off 5 bases at V and 3 bases at J, with 10 bases between the two ends. The CDR3 sequence is CSAHRQDTGELFF. In DNA form, the CDR3 reads TGCAGTGCTCACAGACAAGACACCGGGGAGCTGTTTTTT.

This clonotype was detected only a few times. The chain is built from TRBV12-3 or TRBV12-4 and TRBJ1-1; TRBD1 matches 8 bases. V shed 5 bases and J 4 bases; nucleotides not matched to a gene: 9. The CDR3 runs 15 residues. The CDR3, as DNA: TGTGCCAGCAGTCAACCACCGGACAGGGCCACTGAAGCTTTCTTT. It yields the protein CASSQPPDRATEAFF.

This clonotype was recorded many times. This sequence joins TRBV6-5 and TRBJ1-1, with 7 bases that match TRBD1. V gave up 5 bases and J gave up 1 base; unmatched junction bases: 4. The CDR3 loop spans 14 amino acids. Germline V CDR1 and CDR2: MNHEY, SVGAGI. CDR3 sequence (DNA): TGTGCCAGCAGTCCCCGGGACAGGAACACTGAAGCTTTCTTT. Protein: CASSPRDRNTEAFF.

This clonotype appeared a few times. A junction boundary mismatches the germline segment, possibly from a read error. The chain combines TRBV6-1 with TRBJ1-2; D not certain. The CDR3 consists of 12 residues. The V gene's germline CDR1 is MNHNS and CDR2 SASEGT. CDR3 bases: TGTGCCTGCAGCCTGGGGTCTGGTGGCTACACCTTC. Protein sequence: CACSLGSGGYTF.

In this sample, this clonotype turned up many times. The chain links TRBV16 to TRBJ1-1; D gene uncertain. The V gene lost 2 bases and the J gene lost 1 base, with 14 bases spanning the gap. The CDR3 spans 16 residues. From germline, CDR1 is KGHSY and CDR2 FQNENV. CDR3 coding DNA: TGTGCCAGCAGCCAAGGATGGCTAGCAACGAACACTGAAGCTTTCTTT. Its protein product is CASSQGWLATNTEAFF.

This clonotype was detected many times. This rearrangement joins TRBV19 to TRBJ1-1, with D possibly being TRBD1 (5 bases). In germline, CDR1 is LNHDA, CDR2 SQIVND (reference sequence). The CDR3 extends over 15 amino acids. The ends were cut back, 5 bases at V and 5 bases at J, with 18 bases in the middle. CDR3: CASSLPPGGGTEAFF. In DNA form, the CDR3 reads TGTGCCAGTAGTCTACCCCCCGGGGGGGGGACTGAAGCTTTCTTT. Looking up the rest from reference TRBV19 and TRBJ1-1 gives the full variable domain: DGGITQSPKYLFRKEGQNVTLSCEQNLNHDAMYWYRQDPGQGLRLIYYSQIVNDFQKGDIAEGYSVSREKKESFPLTVTSAQKNPTAFYLCASSLPPGGGTEAFFGQGTRLTVV.

At least ten counts were recorded for this clonotype. For the CDR3, the DNA is TGTGCCAGCAGGGCCGGGACAGATGGAGGCTACACCTTC. Translated, it gives CASRAGTDGGYTF. V and J are TRBV28 and TRBJ1-2; 7 bases fit TRBD1. Per the germline V gene, CDR1 is MDHEN and CDR2 is SYDVKM. This CDR3 comprises 13 residues. The V segment lost 6 bases and the J segment 8 bases; nucleotides outside the gene matches: 9.

This clonotype was counted at least ten times. The V call is TRBV5-1, the J call TRBJ2-7; D gene unclear. CDR1 and CDR2 (germline): SGHRS, YFSETQ. Trimming pared 0 bases from V and 7 bases from J, leaving 17 bases between. The CDR3 spans 15 residues. CDR3 amino acids: CASSLARGTSGEQYF. The CDR3 nucleotides are TGCGCCAGCAGCTTGGCGAGAGGAACATCCGGGGAGCAGTACTTC.

The sample holds many counts of this clonotype. The V call is TRBV12-3 or TRBV12-4, the J call TRBJ2-4; D possibly corresponds to TRBD1 (7 bases). The CDR3 sequence is 15 residues long. V lost 3 bases and J 4 bases, leaving 13 bases between the germline ends. The CDR3 region is CASSLEGTAKNIQYF. In DNA, the CDR3 is TGTGCCAGCAGTTTGGAGGGGACAGCGAAAAACATTCAGTACTTC.

This clonotype has at least ten counts. At one boundary the junction diverges from the germline segment, which might be a read error. The chain employs TRBV7-2 and TRBJ1-1; D remains unclear. This CDR3 region has 13 residues. Germline values: CDR1 SGHTA, CDR2 FQGNSA. The CDR3 DNA reads as TGTGCCAGCGGCTTAGAAGTGAACACTGAAGCTTTCTTT. Translated, it gives CASGLEVNTEAFF.

This clonotype has a count of ten or more. The rearrangement uses TRBV2 and TRBJ1-5; 10 bases line up with TRBD1. CDR1 is SNHLY, CDR2 FYNNEI, per germline. The CDR3 length is 15 residues. V was pared by 3 bases and J by 7 bases, with 6 bases of the junction left unmatched. The CDR3: CASSEDRGGGQPQHF. The DNA of the CDR3 is TGTGCCAGCAGTGAGGACAGGGGGGGAGGGCAGCCCCAGCATTTT.

J is TRBJ1-3 and V is TRBV11-2, with TRBD1 as a possible D gene (5 bases). Trimming pared 5 bases from V and 4 bases from J, leaving 18 bases between. The CDR3 has 16 residues. Germline V gene lookup returns CDR1 SGHAT and CDR2 FQNNGV. The CDR3 loop reads CASSLPSGARGNTIYF. The CDR3 DNA follows: TGTGCCAGCAGCCTCCCGAGCGGGGCCAGGGGAAACACCATATATTTT.

This clonotype was found many times. The chain uses TRBV5-1 and TRBJ1-6; unclear D gene. There are 14 residues in the CDR3. With 0 bases removed from V and 10 bases from J, the gap between germline ends came to 11 bases. Germline CDR1 SGHRS, CDR2 YFSETQ. Here the CDR3 DNA reads TGCGCCAGCAGCTTGGTGAAGGAGGGATCACCCCTCCACTTT. It encodes CASSLVKEGSPLHF.

This clonotype appeared many times. The chain uses TRBV7-9 and TRBJ2-7; D not resolved. Trimming removed 6 bases from V and 3 bases from J, with 12 bases in between. Germline V lookup: CDR1 SEHNR, CDR2 FQNEAQ (reference sequence). This CDR3 is 13 amino acids long. In DNA form, the CDR3 reads TGTGCCAGCAGTTACGACGACGGCTACGAGCAGTACTTC. As protein: CASSYDDGYEQYF.

This clonotype has at least ten counts. J is TRBJ1-5 and V is TRBV28; D may be TRBD1 (5 bases). The V end was cut by 2 bases, the J end by 12 bases, with 8 bases between. Germline CDR1 MDHEN, CDR2 SYDVKM. The length of the CDR3 is 11 residues. Here the CDR3 DNA reads TGTGCCAGCAGTTTAGGGGGTTACCAGCATTTT. Residues: CASSLGGYQHF.

This clonotype was found many times. The CDR3 nucleotides are TGTGCCAGCAGTTACTCGAGCGGGCTCTCTGGAAACACCATATATTTT. Amino acid sequence: CASSYSSGLSGNTIYF. The V gene is TRBV6-5, the J gene TRBJ1-3; D is ambiguous. The CDR3 length is 16 residues. Germline V lookup: CDR1 MNHEY, CDR2 SVGAGI. Trimming cost V 0 bases and J 0 bases, with 9 bases left between them.

This clonotype appeared many times. The chain links TRBV25-1 to TRBJ1-3; D is undetermined. The CDR3 runs to 14 residues. V was shortened by 6 bases and J by 0 bases, with 9 bases between the two germline ends. Per germline, CDR1 MGHDK and CDR2 SYGVNS. CDR3 sequence reads: CASRDSSSGNTIYF. DNA for the CDR3: TGTGCCAGCAGGGACTCCAGCTCTGGAAACACCATATATTTT.

Many counts were recorded for this clonotype. The rearrangement joins TRBV19 to TRBJ1-1; possible D gene TRBD1, 6 bases. V lost 6 bases, J lost 10 bases, and 21 bases lay in between. Germline V gene sequence: CDR1 LNHDA, CDR2 SQIVND (reference sequence). The CDR3 is made up of 14 amino acids. As DNA, the CDR3 is TGTGCCAGTAGCCAAACCTTTTCAGGGGCAGGAGCTTTCTTT. Amino acids: CASSQTFSGAGAFF.

This clonotype has at least ten counts. This sequence joins TRBV10-3 and TRBJ1-1; a weak D match, TRBD1 (5 bases). This CDR3 comprises 15 residues. Deletions cut 6 bases from V and 0 bases from J, with 14 bases between. Germline-derived CDR1 and CDR2 are ENHRY and SYGVKD. This chain's CDR3 is CAISATKGMNTEAFF. CDR3 nucleotides: TGTGCCATCAGCGCTACCAAGGGGATGAACACTGAAGCTTTCTTT.

This clonotype showed up many times. J is TRBJ1-1 and V is TRBV25-1; 7 positions match TRBD1. CDR3 size: 14 residues. CDR1 is MGHDK and CDR2 is SYGVNS in the germline V gene. J gave up 5 bases and V 7 bases, and 10 bases lay outside the gene matches. The CDR3 region is CASTDRRQRTEAFF. For the CDR3, the DNA is TGTGCCAGCACGGACAGGAGACAGCGAACTGAAGCTTTCTTT.

This clonotype was recorded a few times. The chain has TRBV7-9 and TRBJ2-5; D perhaps matches TRBD1 (6 bases). This CDR3 has 14 residues. V gave up 4 bases and J gave up 6 bases, with 15 bases separating them. The germline gives CDR1 SEHNR, CDR2 FQNEAQ (reference sequence). The CDR3 here is CASSSDSPLKTQYF. CDR3 in DNA: TGTGCCAGCAGCTCGGACAGTCCTCTGAAGACCCAGTACTTC.

This clonotype was detected ten times or more. V is TRBV7-2 and J is TRBJ2-7; 7 bases align to TRBD2. With 8 bases clipped from V and 2 bases from J, the junction kept 6 bases outside the gene matches. Germline values: CDR1 SGHTA, CDR2 FQGNSA. This CDR3 contains 13 residues. CDR3 coding DNA: TGTGCCAGCGGGGCTAGCGGACCCTACGAGCAGTACTTC. Amino acids: CASGASGPYEQYF.

The sample holds a few counts of this clonotype. This chain uses TRBV7-2 with TRBJ1-2, with 10 nucleotides matching TRBD1. The CDR3 consists of 15 residues. From germline, CDR1 is SGHTA and CDR2 FQGNSA. Losses at the gene ends were 4 bases for V and 1 base for J; bases not matched to a gene: 3. CDR3 protein: CASSSGTGVNYGYTF. CDR3 DNA: TGTGCCAGCAGCTCCGGGACAGGGGTTAACTATGGCTACACCTTC. Full variable domain (remainder filled in from reference TRBV7-2 and TRBJ1-2): GAGVSQSPSNKVTEKGKDVELRCDPISGHTALYWYRQSLGQGLEFLIYFQGNSAPDKSGLPSDRFSAERTGGSVSTLTIQRTQQEDSAVYLCASSSGTGVNYGYTFGSGTRLTVV.